One sample yielded the 31 T cell receptor beta chains listed below, sequenced in a study of cytomegalovirus exposure and HLA in healthy donors. The PCR ran on 60 Vbeta and 13 Jbeta primers. Sequencing was performed with immunoSEQ multiplex PCR; in TCRdb, only in-frame clones are kept and a portion is missing. Counted here are 150,000 to 200,000 clones, around 75% occurring once; the ten biggest clones make up approximately 6%. Material for sequencing was PBMCs. These receptors were collected from a young woman in good health and CMV-seropositive.

This clone occurred once. J is TRBJ2-1 and V is TRBV5-1; the D is unclear. With 4 bases removed from V and 0 bases from J, the gap between germline ends came to 11 bases. Germline-derived CDR1 and CDR2 are SGHRS and YFSETQ. The CDR3 covers 15 residues. The CDR3 region is CASSRDSSSYNEQFF. The CDR3, as DNA: TGCGCCAGCAGCCGCGATTCGAGCTCCTACAATGAGCAGTTCTTC.

The genes are TRBV10-3 and TRBJ2-2; a weak D match, TRBD1 (5 bases). Germline V gives CDR1 ENHRY, CDR2 SYGVKD. The length of the CDR3 is 14 residues. V lost 3 bases to trimming and J lost 4 bases, with 9 bases between them. The CDR3 nucleotides read TGTGCCATCAGTGAAGTTAGGGGCACCGGGGAGCTGTTTTTT. Its translation: CAISEVRGTGELFF.

V gene TRBV6-1 combines with J gene TRBJ1-1; D is ambiguous. Germline CDR1 MNHNS, CDR2 SASEGT. This CDR3 comprises 14 residues. The germline V and J ends were trimmed by 2 bases and 2 bases, with 9 bases remaining between them. For the CDR3, the DNA is TGTGCCAGCAGTGAAACGCCGGGAAACACTGAAGCTTTCTTT. It yields the protein CASSETPGNTEAFF.

The chain uses TRBV5-1 and TRBJ2-2; TRBD2 matches at 12 bases. This CDR3 contains 16 residues. V gave up 1 base and J gave up 4 bases; unmatched junction bases: 2. Per the germline V gene, CDR1 is SGHRS and CDR2 is YFSETQ. CDR3 region: CASSLLAGGSTGELFF. In nucleotides, the CDR3 is TGCGCCAGCAGCTTGCTAGCGGGAGGGAGCACCGGGGAGCTGTTTTTT.

The chain combines TRBV4-3 with TRBJ2-2, with D unclear. The CDR3 extends over 12 amino acids. The V gene's germline CDR1 is LGHNA and CDR2 YSLEER. The V and J ends lost 3 bases and 7 bases respectively, with 6 bases between them. CDR3 sequence: CASSQARGELFF. CDR3 in DNA: TGCGCCAGCAGCCAGGCCCGCGGGGAGCTGTTTTTT.

The CDR3 nucleotides read TGTGCCAGCACAGGGGCGTCCGGAGAGACCCAGTACTTC. This encodes CASTGASGETQYF. The chain combines TRBV7-9 with TRBJ2-5, with D perhaps matching TRBD1 (6 bases). There are 13 residues in the CDR3. Trimming took 7 bases from V and 4 from J, leaving 13 bases between them. Germline assignment: CDR1 SEHNR and CDR2 FQNEAQ (reference sequence).

The rearrangement links TRBV6-6 to TRBJ1-4; a weak D match, TRBD1 (5 bases). The V end lost 2 bases, the J end lost 8 bases, and 9 bases lay between the germline ends. In germline, CDR1 is MNHNY, CDR2 SVGAGI (reference sequence). The CDR3 covers 13 residues. The CDR3 is CASSYRGGEKLFF. CDR3 DNA: TGTGCCAGCAGTTACAGGGGTGGCGAAAAACTGTTTTTT.

The table lists this clone with a few counts. The rearrangement links TRBV6-5 to TRBJ2-7; possible D gene TRBD2, 7 bases. The CDR3 covers 13 residues. Trimming left V 7 bases short and J 6 bases short, with 16 bases between. Germline V CDR1 and CDR2: MNHEY, SVGAGI. The CDR3 protein is CASNRAGEGEQYF. The CDR3 DNA follows: TGTGCCAGCAATCGGGCAGGGGAGGGCGAGCAGTACTTC.

The chain has TRBV27 and TRBJ2-7; 9 bases match TRBD1. The CDR3 is 14 amino acids. In germline, CDR1 is MNHEY, CDR2 SMNVEV (reference sequence). The V and J ends lost 4 bases and 2 bases, in that order; junction bases with no gene match: 3. CDR3 loop: CASSWGQGAYEQYF. CDR3 coding DNA: TGTGCCAGCAGTTGGGGACAGGGAGCCTACGAGCAGTACTTC.

This clone appeared once. The gene calls are TRBV27 and TRBJ2-1; 13 positions agree with TRBD2. V trimming: 7 bases; J trimming: 6 bases; junction bases outside the gene matches: 3. Germline V CDR1 and CDR2: MNHEY, SMNVEV (reference sequence). The CDR3 covers 14 residues. CDR3 in amino acids: CASTWTSGSNEQFF. In DNA form, the CDR3 reads TGTGCCAGCACTTGGACTAGCGGGAGCAATGAGCAGTTCTTC.

The chain joins TRBV5-1 to TRBJ1-2; 8 nucleotides line up with TRBD1. V dropped 4 bases and J dropped 8; count of bases not matched to a gene: 7. The CDR3 loop spans 13 amino acids. Germline loops: CDR1 SGHRS, CDR2 YFSETQ. CDR3 in DNA: TGCGCCAGCAGCGGCGGGACAGGAGGGGGCTACACCTTC. Protein: CASSGGTGGGYTF.

The V call is TRBV4-2, the J call TRBJ2-3, with D unresolved. V was clipped by 0 bases and J by 8 bases, with 9 bases between them. Germline CDR1 and CDR2: LGHNA and YNFKEQ. The CDR3 is 13 residues long. The CDR3 region is CASSQDLSTTQYF. CDR3 DNA sequence: TGTGCCAGCAGCCAAGATCTTAGCACTACGCAGTATTTT.

The chain couples TRBV6-6 to TRBJ1-1; no clear D gene. V dropped 0 bases and J dropped 6 bases, with 8 bases sitting between them. This CDR3 comprises 13 residues. Germline V lookup: CDR1 MNHNY, CDR2 SVGAGI (reference sequence). CDR3 sequence (DNA): TGTGCCAGCAGTTACTCGTCCTCTGCTGAAGCTTTCTTT. Protein sequence: CASSYSSSAEAFF.

J is TRBJ2-3 and V is TRBV7-8, with D possibly being TRBD2 (5 bases). Trimming took 0 bases from V and 7 from J, leaving 14 bases between them. Germline V lookup: CDR1 SGHVS, CDR2 FQNEAQ. The CDR3 consists of 15 residues. CDR3 residues: CASSLAGEGLYTQYF. CDR3 sequence (DNA): TGTGCCAGCAGCTTAGCGGGCGAGGGATTGTATACGCAGTATTTT.

The chain uses TRBV6-6 and TRBJ1-2, with D perhaps matching TRBD1 (6 bases). Germline lookup yields CDR1 MNHNY and CDR2 SVGAGI (reference sequence). Between the trimmed V and J ends, which lost 2 bases and 4 bases, there was a span of 11 bases. There are 14 residues in the CDR3. The CDR3 loop reads CASSYDGQSYGYTF. The CDR3 nucleotides read TGTGCCAGCAGTTACGACGGACAGTCCTATGGCTACACCTTC.

This clone was detected a few times. The chain uses TRBV4-3 and TRBJ1-2; D possibly corresponds to TRBD1 (6 bases). CDR3 length equals 16 residues. Germline V gene sequence: CDR1 LGHNA, CDR2 YSLEER. Trimming shortened V by 4 bases and J by 6 bases, and 21 bases separated the two germline ends. The CDR3 protein is CASSLSHRVRQDGYTF. The DNA of the CDR3 is TGCGCCAGCAGCCTTTCACACAGGGTGCGTCAAGATGGCTACACCTTC.

The chain uses TRBV14 and TRBJ2-7; maybe TRBD1 (5 bases). CDR3 length: 15 residues. With 5 bases removed from V and 2 bases from J, the gap between germline ends came to 16 bases. The germline V gene has CDR1 SGHDN and CDR2 FVKESK. The CDR3 is CASSKARGWPYEQYF. CDR3 bases: TGTGCCAGCAGCAAGGCAAGGGGCTGGCCCTACGAGCAGTACTTC.

The chain joins TRBV4-3 to TRBJ1-4; D not certain. CDR1 is LGHNA and CDR2 is YSLEER in the germline V gene. This CDR3 is built from 14 residues. V dropped 0 bases and J dropped 3 bases, with 5 bases sitting between them. CDR3 bases: TGCGCCAGCAGCCAAGATCCGGCTAATGAAAAACTGTTTTTT. Translation: CASSQDPANEKLFF.

The chain couples TRBV2 to TRBJ1-5; D is unresolved. The CDR3 length is 13 residues. The germline V and J ends were trimmed by 7 bases and 4 bases, with 11 bases remaining between them. Germline values: CDR1 SNHLY, CDR2 FYNNEI. The CDR3 loop reads CASIRTFNQPQHF. The CDR3 DNA sequence: TGTGCCAGCATCCGAACATTTAATCAGCCCCAGCATTTT.

This clone was counted between two and nine times. The limits of the CDR3 on the DNA are not certain, so only TCRdb's listed CDR3 is given. This sequence joins TRBV20-1 and TRBJ1-1. Germline CDR1 is DFQATT and CDR2 is SNEGSKA (reference sequence). The CDR3 is made up of 11 amino acids, end residues included. The CDR3 here is CSATWGEGTFF.

The V gene is TRBV27, the J gene TRBJ1-5, with D unresolved. There are 15 residues in the CDR3. Per the germline V gene, CDR1 is MNHEY and CDR2 is SMNVEV (reference sequence). V lost 3 bases and J 7 bases, leaving 16 bases between the germline ends. The CDR3 reads CASSFSLPRGQPQHF. DNA of the CDR3: TGTGCCAGCAGTTTTTCGCTCCCGCGGGGACAGCCCCAGCATTTT.

A word on this clone: At one boundary the junction diverges from the germline segment, which might be a read error. The V call is TRBV6-1, the J call TRBJ1-4; possibly TRBD1 for D (5 bases). The V gene's germline CDR1 is MNHNS and CDR2 SASEGT. The CDR3 is 13 amino acids. Here the CDR3 reads CASSEARQTTILF. DNA of the CDR3: TGTGCCAGCAGTGAAGCGCGACAGACCACGATCCTATTT.

This clone was found once. Germline is not matched at one junction end, which may reflect a read error. This sequence joins TRBV5-1 and TRBJ2-2, with 8 bases aligning to TRBD2. The length of the CDR3 is 13 residues. Germline CDR1 reads SGHRS; CDR2 reads YFSETQ. The CDR3 DNA follows: TGCGCCAGCTTAGCGGGGAACACCGGGAAGCTGTTTTTT. Translation: CASLAGNTGKLFF.

The chain is built from TRBV27 and TRBJ2-2; 7 bases fit TRBD1. The germline gives CDR1 MNHEY, CDR2 SMNVEV (reference sequence). CDR3 length: 15 amino acids. V was clipped by 5 bases and J by 5 bases; unmatched bases: 8. The CDR3 bases are TGTGCCAGCAGTCCGAGGACAGGCGCGACCGGGGAGCTGTTTTTT. Encoded protein: CASSPRTGATGELFF.

The chain employs TRBV6-6 and TRBJ2-2; possibly TRBD1 for D (6 bases). The CDR3 length is 13 residues. Germline loops: CDR1 MNHNY, CDR2 SVGAGI (reference sequence). The V and J ends lost 7 bases and 6 bases respectively, with 12 bases between them. For the CDR3, the DNA is TGTGCCAGCACTTTAAACAGGGCCGGGGAGCTGTTTTTT. Amino acids: CASTLNRAGELFF.

The chain couples TRBV5-6 to TRBJ2-5, with 7 bases matching TRBD1. After removal of 3 bases from V and 2 bases from J, the junction contained 4 bases not matched to a gene. The CDR3 length is 14 residues. Germline CDR1 and CDR2: SGHDT and YYEEEE. CDR3 protein: CASSWDSRQETQYF. Here the CDR3 DNA reads TGTGCCAGCAGCTGGGACAGTCGGCAAGAGACCCAGTACTTC.

Only a few counts were recorded for this clone. This chain joins TRBV5-6 and TRBJ2-1; D is possibly TRBD1 (6 bases). There are 13 residues in the CDR3. The germline V and J ends were trimmed by 1 base and 9 bases, with 11 bases remaining between them. Germline CDR1 is SGHDT and CDR2 is YYEEEE. The CDR3 nucleotides read TGTGCCAGCAGCTTGACGCGAGGGGGTGAGCAGTTCTTC. This translates into CASSLTRGGEQFF.

J is TRBJ2-5 and V is TRBV19; 9 positions match TRBD1. Per the germline V gene, CDR1 is LNHDA and CDR2 is SQIVND (reference sequence). This CDR3 region has 15 residues. V lost 5 bases and J lost 5; bases outside the gene matches: 9. The CDR3 DNA sequence: TGTGCCAGTAGTCCTGGGACAGGGTTCGACGAGACCCAGTACTTC. Protein product: CASSPGTGFDETQYF.

The table lists this clone with a count of one. The chain is built from TRBV19 and TRBJ2-6; TRBD2 matches at 7 bases. The CDR3 runs 17 residues. Trimming cost V 7 bases and J 4 bases; bases outside gene matches: 13. Germline V gene lookup returns CDR1 LNHDA and CDR2 SQIVND (reference sequence). DNA for the CDR3: TGTGCCAGTATCGGGGGGAGGCCCTTAGGAGGGGCCAACGTCCTGACTTTC. Encoded protein: CASIGGRPLGGANVLTF.

This clone was observed once. The CDR3 sequence is CASRTDRVVTEAFF. The CDR3 nucleotides are TGTGCCAGTAGGACGGACAGGGTTGTCACTGAAGCTTTCTTT. The chain is built from TRBV19 and TRBJ1-1, with 8 bases matching TRBD1. The CDR3 totals 14 residues. CDR1 is LNHDA and CDR2 is SQIVND in the germline V gene (reference sequence). Losses at the gene ends were 6 bases for V and 4 bases for J; bases not matched to a gene: 7.

With regard to this clone: Other DNA variants within this sample encode the same CDR3. This chain connects TRBV27 to TRBJ2-3; TRBD2 matches at 11 bases. Germline V CDR1 and CDR2: MNHEY, SMNVEV (reference sequence). Trimming at V came to 3 bases and at J to 0 bases, leaving 5 bases not matched to a gene. The CDR3 is 17 residues long. Written as DNA, the CDR3 is TGTGCCAGCAGTTTGTCTAGCGGGAGGAGGAGCACAGATACGCAGTATTTT. This sequence encodes CASSLSSGRRSTDTQYF.